The entry that follows covers one T cell receptor beta chain sequence. Its target is unknown. The authors reverse transcribed all of the isolated RNA, so sequencing captured expressed TCRB transcripts. The assay was immunoSEQ multiplex PCR, and TCRdb's table has in-frame clones only and misses some. The table includes over 500,000 clones, about 16% detected once. The J segment lost 5 bases and the V segment lost 6 bases, leaving 8 bases of the junction unmatched. Germline CDR1 reads MNHEY; CDR2 reads SVGAGI. CDR3 size: 14 residues. Every participating donor gave one draw, a heparinised blood sample averaging about 120 mL. This sample is drawn from a study of beta chain features in type 1 diabetes. Findings and limits, study-wide: Since sequencing was performed on cDNA, cells with high TCR expression could be over-represented. There was a moderate but significant shortening of TCRB CDR3s in all four CD4+ subsets of Type 1 diabetes patients. Although PCR might favor shorter templates, it would do so equally in patients and controls.

This clonotype originated in a man between 18 and 29 years old in good health. Sequenced input: naive CD4+ T cells from blood. The chain links TRBV6-5 to TRBJ1-2; 8 bases agree with TRBD1. CDR3 amino acids: CASRFDRGKYGYTF. The CDR3 bases are TGTGCCAGCAGATTCGACAGGGGAAAGTATGGCTACACCTTC.